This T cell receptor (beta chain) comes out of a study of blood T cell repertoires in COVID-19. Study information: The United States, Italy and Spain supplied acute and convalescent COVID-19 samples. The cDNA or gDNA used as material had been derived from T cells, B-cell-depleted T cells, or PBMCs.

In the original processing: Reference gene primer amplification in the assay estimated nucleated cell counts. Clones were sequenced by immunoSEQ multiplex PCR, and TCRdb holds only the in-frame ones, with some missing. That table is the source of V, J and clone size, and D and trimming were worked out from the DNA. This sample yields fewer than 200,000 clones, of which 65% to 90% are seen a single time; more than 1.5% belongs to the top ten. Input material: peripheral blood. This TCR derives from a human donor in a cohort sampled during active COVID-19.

The CDR3 region has the DNA TGTGCCAGCAGCTTTCAGGAGAACACTGAAGCTTTCTTT. Encoded protein: CASSFQENTEAFF. This chain joins TRBV11-3 and TRBJ1-1; D not resolved. CDR1 is SGHNT, CDR2 YENEEA, per germline. Deletions cut 3 bases from V and 1 base from J, with 6 bases between. The CDR3 has 13 amino acids. The entire variable domain, with the rest obtained from reference TRBV11-3 and TRBJ1-1, is as follows: EAGVVQSPRYKIIEKKQPVAFWCNPISGHNTLYWYLQNLGQGPELLIRYENEEAVDDSQLPKDRFSAERLKGVDSTLKIQPAELGDSAVYLCASSFQENTEAFFGQGTRLTVV.